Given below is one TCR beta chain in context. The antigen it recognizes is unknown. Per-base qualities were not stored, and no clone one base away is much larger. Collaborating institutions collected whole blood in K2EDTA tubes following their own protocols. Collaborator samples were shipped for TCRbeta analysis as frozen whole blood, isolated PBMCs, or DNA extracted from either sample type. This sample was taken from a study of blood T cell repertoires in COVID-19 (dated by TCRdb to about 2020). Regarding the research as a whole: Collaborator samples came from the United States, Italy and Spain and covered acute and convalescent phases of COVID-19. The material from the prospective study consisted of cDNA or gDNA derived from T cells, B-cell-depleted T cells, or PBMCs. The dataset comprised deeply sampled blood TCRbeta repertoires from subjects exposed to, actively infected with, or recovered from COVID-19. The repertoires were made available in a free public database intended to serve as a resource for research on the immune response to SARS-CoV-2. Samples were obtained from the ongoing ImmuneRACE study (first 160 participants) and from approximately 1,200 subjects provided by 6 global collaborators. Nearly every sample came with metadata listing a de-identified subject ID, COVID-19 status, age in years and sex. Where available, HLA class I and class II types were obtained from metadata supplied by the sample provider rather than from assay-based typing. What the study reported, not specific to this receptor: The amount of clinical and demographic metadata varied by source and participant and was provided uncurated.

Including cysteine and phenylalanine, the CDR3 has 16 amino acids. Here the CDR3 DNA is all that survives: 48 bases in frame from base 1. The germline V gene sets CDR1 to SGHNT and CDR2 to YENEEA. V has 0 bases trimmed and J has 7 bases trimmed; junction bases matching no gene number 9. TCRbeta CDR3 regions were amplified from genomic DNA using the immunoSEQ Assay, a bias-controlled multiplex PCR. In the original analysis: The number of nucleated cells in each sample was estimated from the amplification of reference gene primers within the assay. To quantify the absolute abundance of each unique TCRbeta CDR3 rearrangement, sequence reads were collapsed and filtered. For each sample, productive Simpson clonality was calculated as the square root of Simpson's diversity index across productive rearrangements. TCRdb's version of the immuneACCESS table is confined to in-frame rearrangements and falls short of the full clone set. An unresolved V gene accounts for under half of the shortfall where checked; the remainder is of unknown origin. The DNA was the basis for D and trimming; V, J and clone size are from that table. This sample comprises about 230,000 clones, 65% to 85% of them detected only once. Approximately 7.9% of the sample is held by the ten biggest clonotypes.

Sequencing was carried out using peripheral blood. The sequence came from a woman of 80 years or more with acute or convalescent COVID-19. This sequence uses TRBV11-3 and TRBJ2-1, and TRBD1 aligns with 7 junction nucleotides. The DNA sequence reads TGTGCCAGCAGCTTAGACCGCACAGGGGTGAGTAATGAGCAGTTCTTC. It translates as CASSLDRTGVSNEQFF.